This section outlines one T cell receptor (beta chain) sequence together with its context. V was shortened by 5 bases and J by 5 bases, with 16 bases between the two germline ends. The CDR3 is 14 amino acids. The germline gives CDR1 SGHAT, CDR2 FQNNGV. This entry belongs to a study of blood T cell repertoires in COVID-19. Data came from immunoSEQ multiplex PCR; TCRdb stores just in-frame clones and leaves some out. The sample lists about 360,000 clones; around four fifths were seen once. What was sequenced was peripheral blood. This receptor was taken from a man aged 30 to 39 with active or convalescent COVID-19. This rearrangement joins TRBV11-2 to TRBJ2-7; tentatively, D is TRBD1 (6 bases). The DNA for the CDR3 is TGTGCCAGCAGCCCCTACAGGGTTGGCCACGAGCAGTACTTC. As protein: CASSPYRVGHEQYF.